This note documents a single TCR beta chain sequence. Methods used by the authors: From reference gene primer amplification, estimates of nucleated cell counts were derived. Assay used: immunoSEQ multiplex PCR; TCRdb lists only in-frame clones, some missing. Clonal size and the V and J genes are those of that table, whereas D and trimming came from the DNA. The table has 110,000 or so clones, roughly 84% seen once. This record comes from a study of blood T cell repertoires in COVID-19. The V gene end was trimmed by 4 bases and the J gene end by 7 bases; junction bases not matched to a gene: 7. Germline assignment: CDR1 SQVTM and CDR2 ANQGSEA. The CDR3 totals 14 residues.

The chain couples TRBV29-1 to TRBJ2-2, with 9 positions matching TRBD2. The material sequenced was peripheral blood. The source of this sequence is a man in his sixties with acute or convalescent COVID-19. CDR3 in amino acids: CSVVRTSDHGELFF. The CDR3 region has the DNA TGCAGCGTTGTTAGGACTAGCGATCACGGGGAGCTGTTTTTT.